This record looks at one TCR beta chain sequence and its context. The antigen is not known. Described treatment: approximately nine-day PBMC culture with coronavirus spike peptide pools or control peptides (ViraFEST assay). After expanding antigen-specific T cells with peptide pools, ViraFEST sequenced their TCRs. This CDR3 region has 15 residues. Germline V gene lookup returns CDR1 SGHRS and CDR2 YFSETQ. V was pared by 7 bases and J by 2 bases, with 6 bases of the junction left unmatched. The sample comes from a study of vaccination and CD4 T cells after COVID-19. Points from the study as a whole: When vaccine-specific clones from convalescent patients were examined, 304 of 307 were spike mono-reactive.

The Oncomine TCR Beta short-read assay sequenced DNA from cultured CD4+ T cells. Extraction of genomic DNA was performed on cultured CD4+ T cells. Via MiXCR, TCRdb re-called the PCR reads, giving one row per CDR3 protein. The sample includes around 18,000 distinct CDR3 sequences, roughly 34% of them seen just once. This TCR was sampled from a human donor who had recovered from COVID-19. The sequenced sample consisted of CD4+ T cells from blood, cultured in vitro. This sequence joins TRBV5-1 and TRBJ2-2, with TRBD2 matching over 9 bases. CDR3 coding DNA: TGCGCCAGCGACCCTAGCGGGGATAACACCGGGGAGCTGTTTTTT. This translates into CASDPSGDNTGELFF. Using reference TRBV5-1 and TRBJ2-2 for the parts outside the CDR3, the full variable domain is KAGVTQTPRYLIKTRGQQVTLSCSPISGHRSVSWYQQTPGQGLQFLFEYFSETQRNKGNFPGRFSGRQFSNSRSEMNVSTLELGDSALYLCASDPSGDNTGELFFGEGSRLTVL.